This T cell receptor (beta chain) was identified during a study of spatial heterogeneity in lung cancer. Per the germline V gene, CDR1 is MNHEY and CDR2 is SVGAGI. With 3 bases removed from V and 3 bases from J, the gap between germline ends came to 9 bases. This CDR3 comprises 15 residues. The presence of a unique molecular identifier marked each TCR cDNA molecule. TCRdb independently ran MiXCR on the 5' RACE reads; one entry per CDR3 protein. The repertoire has approximately 17,000 distinct CDR3 sequences, 15% to 20% of them found once; the top ten carry about 6.7%. Time point of the sample: blood at routine non-recurrence follow-up after resection.

The receptor comes from a male donor with early-stage non-small cell lung cancer. The sequences come from PBMCs, collected at follow-up. This chain links TRBV6-5 with TRBJ2-6; D is unresolved. CDR3 bases: TGTGCCAGCAGTTATTCCCCGCGTGGGGCCAACGTCCTGACTTTC. The encoded protein is CASSYSPRGANVLTF.